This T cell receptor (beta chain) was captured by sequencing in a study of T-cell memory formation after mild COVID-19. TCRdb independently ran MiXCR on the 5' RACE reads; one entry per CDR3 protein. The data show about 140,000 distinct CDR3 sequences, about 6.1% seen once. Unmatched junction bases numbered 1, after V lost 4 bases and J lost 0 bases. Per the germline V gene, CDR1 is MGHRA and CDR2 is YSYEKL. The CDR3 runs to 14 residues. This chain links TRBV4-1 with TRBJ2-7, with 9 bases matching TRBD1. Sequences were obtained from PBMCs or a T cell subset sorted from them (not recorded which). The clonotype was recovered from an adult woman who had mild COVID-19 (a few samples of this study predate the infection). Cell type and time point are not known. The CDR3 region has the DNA TGCGCCAGCAGCCCGACAGGGGGCTCCTACGAGCAGTACTTC. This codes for CASSPTGGSYEQYF.